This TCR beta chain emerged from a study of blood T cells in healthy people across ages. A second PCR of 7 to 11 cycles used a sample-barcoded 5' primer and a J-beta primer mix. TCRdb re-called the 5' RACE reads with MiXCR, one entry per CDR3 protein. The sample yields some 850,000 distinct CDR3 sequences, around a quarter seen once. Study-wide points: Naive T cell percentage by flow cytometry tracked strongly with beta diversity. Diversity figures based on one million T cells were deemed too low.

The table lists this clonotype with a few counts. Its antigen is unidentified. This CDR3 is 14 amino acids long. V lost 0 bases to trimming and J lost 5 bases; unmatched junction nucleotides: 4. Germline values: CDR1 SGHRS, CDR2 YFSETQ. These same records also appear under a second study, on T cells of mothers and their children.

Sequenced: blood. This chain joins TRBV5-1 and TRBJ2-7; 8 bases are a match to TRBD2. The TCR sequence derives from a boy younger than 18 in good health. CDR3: CASSLAGGSNEQYF. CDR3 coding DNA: TGCGCCAGCAGCTTGGCGGGGGGGAGTAACGAGCAGTACTTC.